A selection of T cell receptor beta chains follows, all from one sample in a study of T-cell memory formation after mild COVID-19. TCRdb passed the 5' RACE reads through MiXCR, listing each CDR3 protein once. The data hold 90,000 to 120,000 distinct CDR3 sequences, with around 15% observed a single time. The specimen was PBMCs or a T cell subset sorted from them (not recorded which). The receptor source for this set is a man aged 18 to 35 who had mild COVID-19 (a few samples of this study predate the infection). Cell type and time point are not known. Each CDR3 is given with its conserved first and last residue. The D gene is left open where the match is weak. Size is stated for part of the rows, as once, few or many counts, or as a class when the clone is expanded.

V gene,J gene,clone size,D gene,CDR3 protein,CDR3 DNA
TRBV29-1,TRBJ1-1,-,-,CSADQGNTEAFF,TGCAGCGCGGATCAGGGAAACACTGAAGCTTTCTTT
TRBV5-1,TRBJ1-2,few,-,CASSLVGNYGYTF,TGCGCCAGCAGCTTAGTGGGAAACTATGGCTACACCTTC
TRBV7-9,TRBJ2-3,-,TRBD2,CASSPRRGYTDTQYF,TGTGCCAGCAGTCCACGGCGGGGGTACACAGATACGCAGTATTTT
TRBV9,TRBJ2-2,-,TRBD2,CASSVGTSGVTGELFF,TGTGCCAGCAGCGTAGGGACTAGCGGGGTAACCGGGGAGCTGTTTTTT
TRBV7-3,TRBJ2-1,few,TRBD2,CASSPTGGWVNNEQFF,TGTGCCAGCAGCCCGACCGGGGGGTGGGTTAACAATGAGCAGTTCTTC
TRBV6-5,TRBJ2-7,few,TRBD1,CATGQGHYEQYF,TGTGCCACGGGACAGGGCCACTACGAGCAGTACTTC
TRBV4-3,TRBJ1-3,-,-,CASSQEEMGSSGNTIYF,TGCGCCAGCAGCCAAGAAGAGATGGGCAGCTCTGGAAACACCATATATTTT
TRBV4-1,TRBJ2-5,many,-,CASSHLVGAQETQYF,TGCGCCAGCAGCCATCTGGTAGGGGCCCAAGAGACCCAGTACTTC
TRBV6-5,TRBJ1-1,few,-,CAIGRNTEAFF,TGTGCCATAGGGAGGAACACTGAAGCTTTCTTT
TRBV9,TRBJ2-5,-,-,CASSVVPAGLETQYF,TGTGCCAGCTCCGTAGTTCCGGCGGGGTTGGAGACCCAGTACTTC
TRBV7-8,TRBJ1-6,many,-,CASSLGVREGTYNSPLHF,TGTGCCAGCAGCTTAGGAGTCCGGGAGGGCACCTATAATTCACCCCTCCACTTT
TRBV29-1,TRBJ1-1,many,-,CSVEQNTEAFF,TGCAGCGTTGAACAGAACACTGAAGCTTTCTTT
TRBV4-1,TRBJ1-5,few,-,CASRLQTNDRQPQHF,TGCGCCAGCAGGCTACAAACGAATGACAGGCAGCCCCAGCATTTT
TRBV7-3,TRBJ2-7,few,TRBD1,CASSSQGIMDEQYF,TGTGCCAGCAGCTCACAGGGGATAATGGACGAGCAGTACTTC
TRBV11-1,TRBJ2-2,few,TRBD2,CASSPLAGPGELFF,TGTGCCAGCAGCCCACTAGCGGGTCCCGGGGAGCTGTTTTTT
TRBV20-1,TRBJ2-1,-,TRBD2,CSARGLAIYNEQFF,TGCAGTGCTAGAGGACTAGCGATCTACAATGAGCAGTTCTTC
TRBV15,TRBJ1-4,few,-,CATSSRGPNEKLFF,TGTGCCACCAGCAGCCGGGGGCCTAATGAAAAACTGTTTTTT
TRBV9,TRBJ1-1,-,TRBD1,CASSPPGQGWPTEAFF,TGTGCCAGCAGCCCGCCGGGACAGGGCTGGCCCACTGAAGCTTTCTTT
TRBV27,TRBJ2-7,few,TRBD2,CASSLASGSYEQYF,TGTGCCAGCAGTTTGGCTAGCGGCTCCTACGAGCAGTACTTC
TRBV29-1,TRBJ2-6,medium-sized,-,CSVALGMKVSGANVLTF,TGCAGCGTTGCTTTAGGAATGAAGGTCTCTGGGGCCAACGTCCTGACTTTC
TRBV2,TRBJ2-7,-,-,CASSWVPSYEQYF,TGTGCCAGCAGTTGGGTCCCCTCCTACGAGCAGTACTTC
TRBV23-1,TRBJ1-5,-,TRBD1,CASSQPDVLDRTNSNQPQHF,TGCGCCAGCAGTCAACCTGATGTGCTGGACAGGACAAATAGCAATCAGCCCCAGCATTTT
TRBV12-3/TRBV12-4,TRBJ2-2,-,TRBD1,CASGDRDTGELFF,TGTGCCAGCGGGGACAGGGACACCGGGGAGCTGTTTTTT
TRBV4-3,TRBJ2-2,-,TRBD1,CASSPEGQGWRELFF,TGCGCCAGCAGCCCCGAGGGACAGGGGTGGAGGGAGCTGTTTTTT